The rows below give T cell receptor beta chains drawn from one sample of a study of early stage breast cancer tumors. Data came from immunoSEQ multiplex PCR; TCRdb stores just in-frame clones and leaves some out. The sample shows some 20,000 clones, about 86% of them seen only once. Sequences were obtained from blood. These receptors originate from a person aged 70 to 79 with breast cancer. The CDR3 runs from the conserved cysteine through the conserved F or W. A D gene is named only where the DNA matches it firmly. Part of the rows lack a size; the others show once, few, many or a class for expanded clones.

TRBV5-4,.,.,TRBJ2-5,TGTGCCAGCAGCTTGGAATCTCTGACCCAGTACTTC,CASSLESLTQYF
TRBV6-5,.,.,TRBJ2-7,TGTGCCAGCAGTTACGCTCACGGAGCCTACGAGCAGTACTTC,CASSYAHGAYEQYF
TRBV7-8,TRBD2,.,TRBJ2-3,TGTGCCAGCAGCTACACGACTAGCGGGGTTAAAGTAAGGAGCACAGATACGCAGTATTTT,CASSYTTSGVKVRSTDTQYF
TRBV7-2,TRBD1,few,TRBJ2-7,TGTGCCAGTAGGGGGCAGGGGTCCTACGAGCAGTACTTC,CASRGQGSYEQYF
TRBV7-2,TRBD2,.,TRBJ2-3,TGTGCCAGCAGCTATAGCGGGGGGGGTAGCACAGATACGCAGTATTTT,CASSYSGGGSTDTQYF
TRBV2,.,once,TRBJ1-4,TGTGCCAGCGGACAGTTCGGCGGAGAAAAACTGTTTTTT,CASGQFGGEKLFF
TRBV4-3,.,.,TRBJ2-1,TGCGCCAGCAGCCAGATTAGCACGAATCTTCACAATGAGCAGTTCTTC,CASSQISTNLHNEQFF
TRBV4-1,.,few,TRBJ2-7,TGCGCCAGCAGCCAAGAAGTAGTTTCTGGCTACGAGCAGTACTTC,CASSQEVVSGYEQYF
TRBV10-3,TRBD1,.,TRBJ1-1,TGTGCCATCACCGAAACCGGGACAGCTGAAGCTTTCTTT,CAITETGTAEAFF
TRBV19,.,.,TRBJ2-7,TGTGCCAGTAGTATACAGGGTACCTACGAGCAGTACTTC,CASSIQGTYEQYF
TRBV5-1,.,.,TRBJ1-1,TGCGCCAGCAGCCTCTTCGGGGGATTGAACACTGAAGCTTTCTTT,CASSLFGGLNTEAFF
TRBV11-2,.,.,TRBJ2-1,TGTGCCAGCAGCCAAACCCGGAGGAATGAGCAGTTCTTC,CASSQTRRNEQFF
TRBV5-1,TRBD1,few,TRBJ1-6,TGCGCCAGCAGCTCGACAGGGGTTAATTCACCCCTCCACTTT,CASSSTGVNSPLHF
TRBV21-1,.,.,TRBJ1-5,TGTGCCAGCAGGCCGGGACAGGGGGGAGGCAATCAGCCCCAGCATTTT,CASRPGQGGGNQPQHF
TRBV7-9,.,.,TRBJ1-5,TGTGCCAGCAGCCTCTCGACAGGTAAGAATAGCAATCAGCCCCAGCATTTT,CASSLSTGKNSNQPQHF
TRBV5-6,.,.,TRBJ1-1,TGTGCCAGCAGCTTGGGGGCAGTCAACACTGAAGCTTTCTTT,CASSLGAVNTEAFF
TRBV29-1,TRBD1,.,TRBJ2-1,TGCAGCGTTGAAGGACAGGGGGTTGATGAGCAGTTCTTC,CSVEGQGVDEQFF
TRBV4-3,.,.,TRBJ2-2,TGCGCCAGCAGCCAAGACAGGGTAAACACCGGGGAGCTGTTTTTT,CASSQDRVNTGELFF
TRBV7-9,TRBD1,once,TRBJ1-1,TGTGCCAGCAGCCCCCGACAGGGCCTGAACACTGAAGCTTTCTTT,CASSPRQGLNTEAFF
TRBV7-7,TRBD2,.,TRBJ2-5,TGTGCCAGCAGTCGGCTCGGGGGGGCCGGGGAGACCCAGTACTTC,CASSRLGGAGETQYF
TRBV18,.,.,TRBJ1-5,TGTGCCAGCTCAGAGGGTTTGGATCAGCCCCAGCATTTT,CASSEGLDQPQHF
TRBV2,.,.,TRBJ2-5,TGTGCCAGCAGTGAAATATCTTATCAAGAGACCCAGTACTTC,CASSEISYQETQYF
TRBV6-5,TRBD1,once,TRBJ1-3,TGTGCCAGCAGCCCCGGGACAGGGATAGGAAACACCATATATTTT,CASSPGTGIGNTIYF
TRBV5-1,.,.,TRBJ2-1,TGCGCCAGCAGCTTGGCCGTAGGGGGCAATGAGCAGTTCTTC,CASSLAVGGNEQFF
TRBV29-1,TRBD2,.,TRBJ2-1,TGCAGCGTTAGGTTCAGGACTAGCGGGGGCGATGAGCAGTTCTTC,CSVRFRTSGGDEQFF
TRBV7-2,TRBD2,.,TRBJ2-3,TGTGCCAGCAGCCCCTTCCCTCTAGCGGGGGCTAGCACAGATACGCAGTATTTT,CASSPFPLAGASTDTQYF
TRBV7-8,.,.,TRBJ1-5,TGTGCCAGCAGCGCTTGGGTGACGGAGGGTAGGCCCCAGCATTTT,CASSAWVTEGRPQHF
TRBV6-4,.,.,TRBJ1-2,TGTGCCAGCAGCGCGGGGCAGGGATTTGGCTACACCTTC,CASSAGQGFGYTF
TRBV2,.,once,TRBJ2-7,TGTGCCAGCAGGGGGCGCTCCTATTACGAGCAGTACTTC,CASRGRSYYEQYF
TRBV27,.,.,TRBJ2-2,TGTGCCAGCAGTTTATCAGGGGCAGGCGGGGAGCTGTTTTTT,CASSLSGAGGELFF
TRBV9,.,.,TRBJ2-2,TGTGCCAGCAGCGTAGTCTTGAACACCGGGGAGCTGTTTTTT,CASSVVLNTGELFF
TRBV5-1,TRBD2,.,TRBJ2-3,TGCGCCAGCAGCTCCGAGACTAGCAAGGCAGATACGCAGTATTTT,CASSSETSKADTQYF
TRBV5-1,.,.,TRBJ1-2,TGCGCCAGCAGCTTCGGGCCTGCTTCGGGAGGCTACACCTTC,CASSFGPASGGYTF
TRBV10-3,.,few,TRBJ1-4,TGTGCCATCAGAGACAGTACTAATGAAAAACTGTTTTTT,CAIRDSTNEKLFF
TRBV7-3,.,.,TRBJ2-2,TGTGCCAGCAGCCCAGGTCGCACCGGGGAGCTGTTTTTT,CASSPGRTGELFF
TRBV9,.,.,TRBJ1-2,TGTGCCAGCAGCGTAGCGGGTGGGGGCTACACCTTC,CASSVAGGGYTF
TRBV2,.,once,TRBJ1-2,TGTGCCAGCAGTGTATTGAGCCAATATGGCTACACCTTC,CASSVLSQYGYTF
TRBV7-9,TRBD2,once,TRBJ2-1,TGTGCCAGCAGCCTACCCGGACTAGCGGGTCCCTACAATGAGCAGTTCTTC,CASSLPGLAGPYNEQFF
TRBV10-3,TRBD1,.,TRBJ2-7,TGTGCCATCAGGGGGGACAGGGGGCGATCCTACGAGCAGTACTTC,CAIRGDRGRSYEQYF
TRBV11-3,TRBD2,.,TRBJ2-5,TGTGCCAGCAGCCCAGGGACTAGCGGGGCTATAGGAGAGACCCAGTACTTC,CASSPGTSGAIGETQYF
TRBV6-6,TRBD1,.,TRBJ1-4,TGTGCCAGCAGTTACCAGGACAGGGGGCGTGCTGAAAAACTGTTTTTT,CASSYQDRGRAEKLFF
TRBV5-6,.,.,TRBJ2-3,TGTGCCAGCAGTTACGACAATGTAAATACGCAGTATTTT,CASSYDNVNTQYF